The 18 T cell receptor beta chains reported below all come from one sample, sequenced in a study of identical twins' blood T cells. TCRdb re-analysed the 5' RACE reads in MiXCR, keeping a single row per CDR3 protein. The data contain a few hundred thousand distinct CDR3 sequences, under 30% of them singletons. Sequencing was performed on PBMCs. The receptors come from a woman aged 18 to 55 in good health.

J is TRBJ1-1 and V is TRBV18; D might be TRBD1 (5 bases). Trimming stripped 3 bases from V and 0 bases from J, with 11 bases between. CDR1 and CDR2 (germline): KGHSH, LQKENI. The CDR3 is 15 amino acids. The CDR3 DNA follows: TGTGCCAGCTCACCGCAGGGAGCCATGAACACTGAAGCTTTCTTT. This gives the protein CASSPQGAMNTEAFF.

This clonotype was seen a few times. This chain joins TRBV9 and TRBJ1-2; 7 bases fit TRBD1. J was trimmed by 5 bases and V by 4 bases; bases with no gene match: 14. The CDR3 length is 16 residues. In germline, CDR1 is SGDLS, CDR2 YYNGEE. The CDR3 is CASSHSGTASIYGYTF. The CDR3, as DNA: TGTGCCAGCAGCCACTCCGGGACAGCCTCAATTTATGGCTACACCTTC.

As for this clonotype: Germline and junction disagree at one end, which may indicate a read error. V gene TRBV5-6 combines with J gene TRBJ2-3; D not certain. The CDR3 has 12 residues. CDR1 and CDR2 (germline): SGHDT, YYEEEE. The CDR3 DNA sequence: TGTGCCAGCAGCTTGGGCACAGATACGCAGTGTTTT. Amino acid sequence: CASSLGTDTQCF. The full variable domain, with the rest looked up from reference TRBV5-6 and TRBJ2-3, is DAGVTQSPTHLIKTRGQQVTLRCSPKSGHDTVSWYQQALGQGPQFIFQYYEEEERQRGNFPDRFSGHQFPNYSSELNVNALLLGDSALYLCASSLGTDTQCFGPGTRLTVL.

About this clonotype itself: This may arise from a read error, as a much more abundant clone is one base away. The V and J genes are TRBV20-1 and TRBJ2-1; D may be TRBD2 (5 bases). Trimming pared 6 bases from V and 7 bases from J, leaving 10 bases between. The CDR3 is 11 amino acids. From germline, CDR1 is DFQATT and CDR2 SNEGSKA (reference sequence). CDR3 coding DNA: TGCAGTGCCGCATCGGGAAATGAGCAGTTCTTC. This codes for CSAASGNEQFF.

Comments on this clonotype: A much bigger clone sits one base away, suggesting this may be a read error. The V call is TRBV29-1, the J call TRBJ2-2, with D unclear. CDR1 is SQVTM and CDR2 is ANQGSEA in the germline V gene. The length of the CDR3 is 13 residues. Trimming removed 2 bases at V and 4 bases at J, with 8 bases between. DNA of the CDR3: TGCAGCGTTGAACCAGTGAGCACCGGGGAGCTGTTTTTT. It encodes CSVEPVSTGELFF.

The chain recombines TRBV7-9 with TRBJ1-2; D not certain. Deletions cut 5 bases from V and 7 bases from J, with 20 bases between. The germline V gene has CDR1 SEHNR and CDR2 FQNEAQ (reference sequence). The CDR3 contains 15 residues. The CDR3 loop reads CASSLTSTEFGGYTF. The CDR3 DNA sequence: TGTGCCAGCAGCCTCACATCCACAGAATTTGGTGGCTACACCTTC.

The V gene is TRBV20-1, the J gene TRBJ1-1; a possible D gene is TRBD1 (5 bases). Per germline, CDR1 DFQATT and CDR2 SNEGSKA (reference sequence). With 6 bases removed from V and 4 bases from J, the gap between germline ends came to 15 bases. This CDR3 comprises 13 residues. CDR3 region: CSARHLGGTEAFF. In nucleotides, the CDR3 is TGCAGTGCGCGACATCTCGGGGGCACTGAAGCTTTCTTT.

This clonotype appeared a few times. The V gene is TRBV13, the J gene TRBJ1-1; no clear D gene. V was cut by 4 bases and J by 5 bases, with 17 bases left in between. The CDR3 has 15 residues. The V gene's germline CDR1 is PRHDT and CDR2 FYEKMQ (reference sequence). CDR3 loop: CASSYMLAVGTEAFF. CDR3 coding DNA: TGTGCCAGCAGCTACATGTTAGCGGTGGGAACTGAAGCTTTCTTT.

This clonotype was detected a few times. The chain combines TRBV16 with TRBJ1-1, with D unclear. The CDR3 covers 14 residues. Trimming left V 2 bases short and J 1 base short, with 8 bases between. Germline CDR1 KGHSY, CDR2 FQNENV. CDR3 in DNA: TGTGCCAGCAGCCAACTAAGGGCGAACACTGAAGCTTTCTTT. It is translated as CASSQLRANTEAFF. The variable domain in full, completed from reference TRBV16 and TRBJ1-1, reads GEEVAQTPKHLVRGEGQKAKLYCAPIKGHSYVFWYQQVLKNEFKFLISFQNENVFDETGMPKERFSAKCLPNSPCSLEIQATKLEDSAVYFCASSQLRANTEAFFGQGTRLTVV.

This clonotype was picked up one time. Here the CDR3 reads CSAREFARNEQFF. DNA for the CDR3: TGCAGTGCTAGAGAGTTTGCGAGGAATGAGCAGTTCTTC. V usage is TRBV20-1 and J usage is TRBJ2-1, with D uncertain. Germline loops: CDR1 DFQATT, CDR2 SNEGSKA (reference sequence). CDR3 length equals 13 residues. V was pared by 0 bases and J by 7 bases, with 10 bases between.

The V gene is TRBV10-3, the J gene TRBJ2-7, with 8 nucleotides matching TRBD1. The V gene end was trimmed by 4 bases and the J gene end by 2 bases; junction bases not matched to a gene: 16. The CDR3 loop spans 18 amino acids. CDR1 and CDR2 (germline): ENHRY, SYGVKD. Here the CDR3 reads CAISALSLLDREAYEQYF. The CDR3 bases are TGTGCCATCAGTGCTCTATCATTATTGGACAGGGAGGCCTACGAGCAGTACTTC.

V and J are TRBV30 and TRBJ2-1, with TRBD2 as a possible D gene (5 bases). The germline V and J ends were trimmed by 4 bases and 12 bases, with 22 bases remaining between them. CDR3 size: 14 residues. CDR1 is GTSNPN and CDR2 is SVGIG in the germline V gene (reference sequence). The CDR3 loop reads CAWTSGMWARGQFF. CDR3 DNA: TGTGCCTGGACGTCGGGAATGTGGGCTCGCGGGCAGTTCTTC.

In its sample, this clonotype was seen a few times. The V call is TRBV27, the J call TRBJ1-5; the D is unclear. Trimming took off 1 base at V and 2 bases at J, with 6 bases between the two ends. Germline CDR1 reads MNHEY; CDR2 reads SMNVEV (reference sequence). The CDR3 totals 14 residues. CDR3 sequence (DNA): TGTGCCAGCAGTTTATATGAAGGCAATCAGCCCCAGCATTTT. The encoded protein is CASSLYEGNQPQHF.

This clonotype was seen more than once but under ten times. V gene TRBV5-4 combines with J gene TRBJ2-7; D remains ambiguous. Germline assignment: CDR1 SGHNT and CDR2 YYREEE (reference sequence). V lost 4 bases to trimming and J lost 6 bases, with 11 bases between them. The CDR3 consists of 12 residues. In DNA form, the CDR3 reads TGTGCCAGCAGCCGCACGGTTTCCGAGCAGTACTTC. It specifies CASSRTVSEQYF.

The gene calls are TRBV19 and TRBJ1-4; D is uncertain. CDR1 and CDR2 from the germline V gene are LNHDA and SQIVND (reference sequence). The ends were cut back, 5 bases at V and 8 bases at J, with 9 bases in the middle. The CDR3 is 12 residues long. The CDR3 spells CASSVREEKLFF. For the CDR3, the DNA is TGTGCCAGTAGTGTCCGGGAAGAAAAACTGTTTTTT.

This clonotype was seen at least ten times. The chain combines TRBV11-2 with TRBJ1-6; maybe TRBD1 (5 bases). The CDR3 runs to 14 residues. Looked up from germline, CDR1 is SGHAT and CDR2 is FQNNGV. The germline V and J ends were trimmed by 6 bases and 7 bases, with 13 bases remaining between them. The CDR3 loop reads CASSPGTANSPLHF. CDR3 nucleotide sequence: TGTGCCAGCAGTCCCGGGACGGCGAATTCACCCCTCCACTTT.

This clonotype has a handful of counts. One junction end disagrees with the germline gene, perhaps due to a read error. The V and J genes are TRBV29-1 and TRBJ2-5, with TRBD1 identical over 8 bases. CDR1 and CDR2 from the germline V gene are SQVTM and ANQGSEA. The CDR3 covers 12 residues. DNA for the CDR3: TGCAGCGTGAGGACAGGGCGAACTTATGTCCACTTC. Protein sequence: CSVRTGRTYVHF.

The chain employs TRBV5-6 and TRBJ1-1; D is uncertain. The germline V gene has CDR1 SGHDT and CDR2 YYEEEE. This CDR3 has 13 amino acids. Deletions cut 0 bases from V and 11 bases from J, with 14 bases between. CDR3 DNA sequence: TGTGCCAGCAGCTTGGGCTCGGGTTTGGAGGCTTTCTTT. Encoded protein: CASSLGSGLEAFF.